The present T cell receptor beta chain was sequenced within a study of OX40 agonist ivuxolimab in advanced cancers. The study's findings and limits: Also showing low normalized T-cell clonal expansion were some of the nonresponders. At 0.1 to 3.0 mg/kg and by week 6, clonal expansion occurred in CD4+ and CD8+ blood T cells.

There are 18 residues in the CDR3. From germline, CDR1 is MGHRA and CDR2 YSYEKL. Patients with autoimmune history or systemic immunosuppression were excluded. Libraries were prepared by immunoSEQ multiplex PCR; TCRdb keeps only in-frame clonotypes and omits some of them. The table has about 55,000 clones, 65% to 80% seen once; the top ten hold roughly 6.3%. This clone was detected a few times. Its antigen is still unknown. One junction end does not reproduce the germline sequence, and a read error may be involved. The V call is TRBV4-1, the J call TRBJ2-3, with D perhaps assigned TRBD1 or TRBD2 (6 bases each). This TCR derives from an adult with an advanced solid tumor such as melanoma, head and neck, liver or kidney cancer. The sample was CD4+ or CD8+ T cells sorted from blood, taken in a trial of the OX40 agonist ivuxolimab. The CDR3 here is CASRQGGRAGPPRDTQYF. The DNA for the CDR3 is TGCGCCAGCAGACAAGGGGGGCGCGCGGGGCCCCCCCGAGATACGCAGTATTTT.